This T cell receptor beta chain was documented in a study of T cells in localized non-small cell lung cancer. Broader study findings: Those with higher blood T cell density had longer overall survival. Clonality of T cells reached its maximum in uninvolved adjacent lung, surpassing tumor. Sequencing, confined to only one tumor region, leaves heterogeneity possible. Of the top 100 tumor clones, median 57 were in adjacent lung, approximately 29 among its top 100.

To note about this clone: Its antigen remains unknown.

Trimming took 0 bases from V and 6 from J, leaving 9 bases between them. In germline, CDR1 is LNHNV, CDR2 YYDKDF (reference sequence). This CDR3 has 13 amino acids. The repertoire was sequenced with immunoSEQ multiplex PCR; TCRdb's copy has only in-frame clones and lacks some. Among about 52,000 clones listed, more than 85% were seen once. Sequenced material: PBMCs, taken before any cancer treatment. The chain recombines TRBV15 with TRBJ2-7; the D gene could be TRBD1 or TRBD2 (6 bases each). This clonotype was sampled from a female donor with stage II lung adenocarcinoma. The CDR3 nucleotides read TGTGCCACCAGCAGAGATCGGGGGCGCGAGCAGTACTTC. Amino acid sequence: CATSRDRGREQYF.